The count of the clone carrying this TCR beta chain is one. The germline gives CDR1 MDHEN, CDR2 SYDVKM. Trimming shortened V by 6 bases and J by 8 bases, and 10 bases separated the two germline ends. This CDR3 is built from 12 residues. These data originate in a study of shared clonotypes between healthy human individuals. Overall study: Donors, aged 18 to 49, were a couple of women and a few men.

At deep level, the assay was performed. Replicate PCRs run on unsorted PBMC used around 0.3 ug DNA, which was approximately 30,000 T cell genomes. Assay: immunoSEQ multiplex PCR; the TCRdb copy retains only in-frame clones and omits some. The table shows 470,000 or so clones, with 81% occurring only once. The sequence was collected from a woman aged 40 to 49 in good health. Some clones in this sample may be carry-over from other donors' samples. The sequenced material came from PBMCs. The chain recombines TRBV28 with TRBJ1-4; the D is unclear. The CDR3 sequence is CASSMVGEKLFF. The CDR3 coding sequence is TGTGCCAGCAGCATGGTGGGGGAAAAACTGTTTTTT.